What follows describes a single T cell receptor beta chain. What it binds is not known. In the same sample, other DNA sequences code for this CDR3. The data derive from a study of graft-versus-host responses after intestinal transplantation. Across the whole study: Grafts that recipients had were multivisceral, liver-intestinal, or isolated intestinal transplants. All recipients were given anti-thymocyte globulin induction, and tacrolimus and steroids were then administered for around three years.

The V end lost 0 bases, the J end lost 0 bases, and 7 bases lay between the germline ends. In germline, CDR1 is MRHNA, CDR2 SNTAGT. This CDR3 is built from 15 residues. Whole-study results and caveats: When patients had graft-donor T cell macrochimerism, their allografts held high graft-versus-host to host-versus-graft clonal ratios. An association linked early post-transplant HvG declines with peak circulating GvH clone levels.

The protocol was immunoSEQ multiplex PCR, while the TCRdb copy is restricted to in-frame clones and leaves out a portion. Of some 10,000 clones in the sample, about 92% are singletons; the top ten hold around 5%. The source material was PBMCs, sampled approximately 10 weeks after transplant. This TCR was recovered from a human patient who received an intestinal transplant, so some T cells may come from the graft donor. The genes are TRBV6-4 and TRBJ2-3; maybe TRBD2 (6 bases). This CDR3 is CASSDSGGSTDTQYF. The CDR3 nucleotides read TGTGCCAGCAGTGACTCCGGGGGTAGCACAGATACGCAGTATTTT.